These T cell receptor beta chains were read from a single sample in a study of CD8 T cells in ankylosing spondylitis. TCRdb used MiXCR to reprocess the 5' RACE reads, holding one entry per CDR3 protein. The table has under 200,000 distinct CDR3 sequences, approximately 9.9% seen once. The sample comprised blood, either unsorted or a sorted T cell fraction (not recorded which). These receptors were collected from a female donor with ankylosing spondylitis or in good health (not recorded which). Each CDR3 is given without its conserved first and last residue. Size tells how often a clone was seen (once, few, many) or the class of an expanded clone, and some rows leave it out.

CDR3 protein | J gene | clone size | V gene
ASTPVPGQGFNEQF | TRBJ2-1 | . | TRBV12-3/TRBV12-4
ASSLVAGDEETQY | TRBJ2-5 | . | TRBV7-8
ASSLSGGSADTQY | TRBJ2-3 | . | TRBV13
ASSSVKGLAGIYEQF | TRBJ2-1 | many | TRBV6-2/TRBV6-3
SAREVGGKGTYEQY | TRBJ2-7 | few | TRBV20-1
SVEGGEAYEQY | TRBJ2-7 | many | TRBV29-1
ASSLTWETQY | TRBJ2-5 | . | TRBV6-2/TRBV6-3
ASSYSRDRGDYGYT | TRBJ1-2 | . | TRBV6-2/TRBV6-3
ASSQDRRQGANSPLH | TRBJ1-6 | few | TRBV4-3
ASSQDPTGWETQY | TRBJ2-5 | few | TRBV4-3
SARGLAGRRNEQY | TRBJ2-7 | few | TRBV20-1
ASGGAFEQF | TRBJ2-1 | many | TRBV27
ASSLGGLARDTQY | TRBJ2-3 | few | TRBV11-2
ATIPAGDFSTDTQY | TRBJ2-3 | . | TRBV15
ASTTGGYSYNEQF | TRBJ2-1 | . | TRBV19
ASSTDLMTSGNGIGSYEQY | TRBJ2-7 | . | TRBV11-1
AWSGGLAGSSGYEQY | TRBJ2-7 | few | TRBV30
ASSRRASGTHGTQY | TRBJ2-3 | few | TRBV7-8
ASSSRSGEDT | TRBJ1-2 | once | TRBV7-9
SVDPVRVNEAF | TRBJ1-1 | many | TRBV29-1
SASRRAEKEKLF | TRBJ1-4 | many | TRBV20-1
ASSDWTGGYEQY | TRBJ2-7 | . | TRBV7-9
ASRGDSGQAF | TRBJ1-1 | . | TRBV12-3/TRBV12-4
AIHRDRGYEQY | TRBJ2-7 | many | TRBV10-3
AIRADTNEQF | TRBJ2-1 | few | TRBV10-3
ASSQEGRMNTEAF | TRBJ1-1 | many | TRBV12-3/TRBV12-4
AWSIGPEQY | TRBJ2-7 | few | TRBV30
ASSALDNEQF | TRBJ2-1 | . | TRBV9
ASSLGGTTKHYGYT | TRBJ1-2 | . | TRBV5-1
SVELGAYEQY | TRBJ2-7 | few | TRBV29-1
ASSSLGSTDTQY | TRBJ2-3 | . | TRBV27
ASSPTENEQF | TRBJ2-1 | few | TRBV4-2
ASSPPGLAPPSTDTQY | TRBJ2-3 | few | TRBV12-3/TRBV12-4
SASVKDTNTEAF | TRBJ1-1 | many | TRBV20-1
ASSGLVGNTEAF | TRBJ1-1 | few | TRBV27
ASGPGTGVETQY | TRBJ2-5 | many | TRBV12-5
ASSPPTSRRLVH | TRBJ1-6 | many | TRBV7-9
ASTEGGQETQY | TRBJ2-5 | many | TRBV28
ASSPSYTDTQY | TRBJ2-3 | . | TRBV4-3
ASSSGGARGEQY | TRBJ2-7 | many | TRBV12-3/TRBV12-4
ASSTSGGGQY | TRBJ2-3 | few | TRBV7-9
ASSSPGREGSLAYEQY | TRBJ2-7 | few | TRBV12-3/TRBV12-4
ASSQTSGNFNEQF | TRBJ2-1 | . | TRBV27
ASRGWNTEAF | TRBJ1-1 | . | TRBV6-5
ASSQGSGKYNEQF | TRBJ2-1 | . | TRBV4-3
ATSTPARLTSYNEQF | TRBJ2-1 | few | TRBV15
ASSPGGALTGELF | TRBJ2-2 | . | TRBV5-4
ASSQDPSLAVYNEQF | TRBJ2-1 | many | TRBV4-2
ATTPDLGEQF | TRBJ2-1 | . | TRBV6-2/TRBV6-3
ASSLVGADTQY | TRBJ2-3 | many | TRBV27
ASSPTGTDGYT | TRBJ1-2 | many | TRBV5-1
ASSPPGLAEYEQY | TRBJ2-7 | . | TRBV7-9
ASSPLDGGEDTQY | TRBJ2-3 | once | TRBV18